These 6 T cell receptor beta chains share one sample of origin, sequenced in a study of blood T cell repertoires in COVID-19 (dated by TCRdb to 2019 to 2021). Preparation of the library involved the immunoSEQ multiplex PCR assay. TCRdb retrieved this table from immuneACCESS and kept in-frame rearrangements only. Not all clones are present; in checked studies, unresolved V genes account for under half, and no reason is known for the remainder. The sample includes under 20,000 clones, with about nine tenths observed a single time. Clones ranked in the top ten supply less than 9.5% of the sample. What was sequenced was peripheral blood. All receptors come from a human donor in a cohort sampled during active COVID-19.

V usage is TRBV5-8 and J usage is TRBJ1-1; possibly TRBD1 for D (5 bases). Trimming stripped 2 bases from V and 0 bases from J, with 11 bases between. The CDR3 loop spans 15 amino acids. From germline, CDR1 is SGHTS and CDR2 YDEGEE. In nucleotides, the CDR3 is TGTGCCAGCAGCTTATATCGGGGGGTGAACACTGAAGCTTTCTTT. Its protein is CASSLYRGVNTEAFF.

V usage is TRBV4-3 and J usage is TRBJ2-3, with D possibly being TRBD2 (6 bases). The CDR3 is 16 amino acids. From germline, CDR1 is LGHNA and CDR2 YSLEER. Trimming removed 1 base from V and 3 bases from J, with 14 bases in between. Here the CDR3 DNA reads TGCGCCAGCAGCCAAGGGCGTGCAGGGAGGACAGATACGCAGTATTTT. This translates into CASSQGRAGRTDTQYF.

The chain is built from TRBV3-1 (or the pseudogene TRBV3-2) and TRBJ1-2; TRBD1 might be the D (6 bases). Per germline, CDR1 LGHDT and CDR2 YNNKEL (reference sequence). Trimming took off 0 bases at V and 5 bases at J, with 13 bases between the two ends. The CDR3 consists of 15 residues. As DNA, the CDR3 is TGTGCCAGCAGCCAAGACAGCAGGGGTCGGTATGGCTACACCTTC. Translating gives CASSQDSRGRYGYTF.

The chain joins TRBV5-1 to TRBJ2-7; 14 nucleotides align to TRBD2. V shed 2 bases and J 5 bases; nucleotides not matched to a gene: 12. Germline assignment: CDR1 SGHRS and CDR2 YFSETQ. This CDR3 spans 18 amino acids. CDR3 amino acids: CASSFGGTSGRVINEQYF. Written as DNA, the CDR3 is TGCGCCAGCAGCTTTGGAGGGACTAGCGGGAGAGTCATCAACGAGCAGTACTTC.

V usage is TRBV10-3 and J usage is TRBJ2-7, with TRBD2 matching 11 bases. Germline CDR1 ENHRY, CDR2 SYGVKD. Trimming cost V 2 bases and J 4 bases; bases outside gene matches: 4. The CDR3 loop spans 15 amino acids. The chain's CDR3 is CAISEATSGKYEQYF. The CDR3 DNA reads TGTGCCATCAGTGAGGCGACTAGCGGGAAGTACGAGCAGTACTTC.

This clone has a single count. The rearrangement joins TRBV30 to TRBJ1-5; D might be TRBD1 (5 bases). The length of the CDR3 is 13 residues. V lost 1 base to trimming and J lost 5 bases, with 9 bases between them. The germline gives CDR1 GTSNPN, CDR2 SVGIG (reference sequence). CDR3 DNA sequence: TGTGCCTGGAGTGGGCGGGGGGATCAGCCCCAGCATTTT. Translated, it gives CAWSGRGDQPQHF.